These 29 T cell receptor beta chains were all obtained from the same sample, sequenced in a study of T-cell reconstitution after alpha-beta-depleted transplantation in children. The TCRbeta library incorporated unique molecular identifiers. TCRdb independently ran MiXCR on the PCR reads; one entry per CDR3 protein. The sample carries around 60,000 distinct CDR3 sequences, less than 55% recorded once. The sequenced sample was PBMCs, mostly from graft donor cells, obtained 360 days after TCRalphabeta/CD19-depleted stem cell transplant. Receptors were obtained from a male patient between 10 and 17 years old who had a stem cell transplant for acute lymphoblastic leukemia, so the T cells may come from the graft donor.

The chain joins TRBV2 to TRBJ2-1, with 10 bases aligning to TRBD2. Unmatched junction bases numbered 1, after V lost 3 bases and J lost 2 bases. The CDR3 sequence is 15 residues long. From germline, CDR1 is SNHLY and CDR2 FYNNEI. Here the CDR3 reads CASSELAGAYNEQFF. The CDR3 nucleotides are TGTGCCAGCAGTGAGCTAGCGGGAGCCTACAATGAGCAGTTCTTC. The whole variable domain, filled in from reference TRBV2 and TRBJ2-1, reads EPEVTQTPSHQVTQMGQEVILRCVPISNHLYFYWYRQILGQKVEFLVSFYNNEISEKSEIFDDQFSVERPDGSNFTLKIRSTKLEDSAMYFCASSELAGAYNEQFFGPGTRLTVL.

The table lists this clonotype with a few counts. The chain is built from TRBV7-8 and TRBJ1-1; D is possibly TRBD1 (5 bases). CDR1 and CDR2 (germline): SGHVS, FQNEAQ. V was pared by 5 bases and J by 2 bases, with 12 bases between. This CDR3 has 14 amino acids. The CDR3 loop reads CASSPWTYNTEAFF. The DNA of the CDR3 is TGTGCCAGCAGCCCCTGGACATACAACACTGAAGCTTTCTTT.

V and J are TRBV10-3 and TRBJ2-2; D ambiguous. CDR1 and CDR2 from the germline V gene are ENHRY and SYGVKD. This CDR3 spans 14 amino acids. V gave up 2 bases and J gave up 4 bases, with 8 bases separating them. CDR3 in DNA: TGTGCCATCAGTGAGCGGGTCTTCACCGGGGAGCTGTTTTTT. Protein product: CAISERVFTGELFF.

The chain combines TRBV24-1 with TRBJ2-7; 7 positions agree with TRBD1. The germline V gene has CDR1 KGHDR and CDR2 SFDVKD. V lost 7 bases to trimming and J lost 2 bases; unmatched junction nucleotides: 7. The CDR3 spans 14 residues. CDR3 loop: CATSPGDRPYEQYF. As DNA, the CDR3 is TGTGCCACCAGCCCTGGGGACAGACCCTACGAGCAGTACTTC.

The chain joins TRBV28 to TRBJ2-1; TRBD2 is a possible D gene (6 bases). The germline V gene has CDR1 MDHEN and CDR2 SYDVKM. The CDR3 runs to 16 residues. V gave up 6 bases and J gave up 1 base, with 16 bases separating them. CDR3 sequence (DNA): TGTGCCAGCAGCACGAGCGGGCGGAGGTCCTACAATGAGCAGTTCTTC. Amino acids: CASSTSGRRSYNEQFF.

This clonotype appeared a few times. The gene calls are TRBV12-3 or TRBV12-4 and TRBJ1-2, with D hard to call. With 6 bases removed from V and 8 bases from J, the gap between germline ends came to 16 bases. This CDR3 contains 13 residues. The CDR3 spells CASREGLARGYTF. DNA of the CDR3: TGTGCCAGCAGGGAGGGCCTGGCTAGGGGCTACACCTTC.

The V and J genes are TRBV5-1 and TRBJ2-2, with 12 bases that match TRBD2. The CDR3 length is 17 residues. The ends lost 0 bases at V and 4 bases at J; junction bases unmatched: 4. Germline V gene data show CDR1 as SGHRS and CDR2 as YFSETQ. The CDR3 DNA follows: TGCGCCAGCAGCTTGGGACTAGCGGGAGTGGGCACCGGGGAGCTGTTTTTT. Amino acids: CASSLGLAGVGTGELFF.

The rearrangement links TRBV18 to TRBJ1-1; maybe TRBD1 (5 bases). Trimming left V 3 bases short and J 7 bases short, with 15 bases between. The length of the CDR3 is 14 residues. Germline values: CDR1 KGHSH, CDR2 LQKENI. CDR3 DNA: TGTGCCAGCTCACCGCCCGGGACGGCCAATGAAGCTTTCTTT. As protein: CASSPPGTANEAFF.

The chain links TRBV6-5 to TRBJ2-7; D unresolved. Germline V lookup: CDR1 MNHEY, CDR2 SVGAGI. The CDR3 runs 14 residues. Trimming took off 3 bases at V and 3 bases at J, with 12 bases between the two ends. The CDR3 spells CASSYGGPSYEQYF. CDR3 DNA: TGTGCCAGCAGTTATGGCGGACCCAGCTACGAGCAGTACTTC.

The rearrangement links TRBV20-1 to TRBJ2-3; D perhaps matches TRBD2 (5 bases). The CDR3 is made up of 16 amino acids. V was clipped by 3 bases and J by 1 base, with 17 bases between them. CDR1 DFQATT and CDR2 SNEGSKA come from the germline V gene (reference sequence). The DNA for the CDR3 is TGCAGTGCTAGTGAGGGTCCGGACGTCGGCACAGATACGCAGTATTTT. It encodes CSASEGPDVGTDTQYF.

The chain has TRBV6-5 and TRBJ2-1; TRBD2 might be the D (6 bases). The CDR3 totals 19 residues. Trimming stripped 0 bases from V and 2 bases from J, with 20 bases between. In germline, CDR1 is MNHEY, CDR2 SVGAGI. CDR3 sequence: CASSYSLPGLRVPYNEQFF. In nucleotides, the CDR3 is TGTGCCAGCAGTTACTCGCTCCCGGGACTGAGGGTACCCTACAATGAGCAGTTCTTC.

This clonotype was seen a few times. This rearrangement joins TRBV28 to TRBJ1-2; possible D gene TRBD1, 6 bases. The CDR3 covers 15 residues. Germline V gene lookup returns CDR1 MDHEN and CDR2 SYDVKM. V lost 5 bases and J lost 4, with 17 bases in between. CDR3 sequence (DNA): TGTGCCAGCAGTCCCCCGGGGGGCGCAATCTATGGCTACACCTTC. Protein sequence: CASSPPGGAIYGYTF.

The chain carries TRBV6-5 and TRBJ1-3, with a possible D match to TRBD1 (5 bases). CDR3 length: 16 amino acids. The V end was cut by 0 bases, the J end by 4 bases, with 13 bases between. CDR1 and CDR2 (germline): MNHEY, SVGAGI. For the CDR3, the DNA is TGTGCCAGCAGTTACTCATGGGGCCCACTGGGAAACACCATATATTTT. Amino acid sequence: CASSYSWGPLGNTIYF.

The V gene is TRBV10-3, the J gene TRBJ2-7; D is unclear. The CDR3 covers 13 residues. Trimming took off 6 bases at V and 7 bases at J, with 16 bases between the two ends. The germline gives CDR1 ENHRY, CDR2 SYGVKD. CDR3 loop: CAISAQDQEEQYF. In nucleotides, the CDR3 is TGTGCCATCAGCGCTCAGGACCAGGAGGAGCAGTACTTC.

Only one count was recorded for this clonotype. The chain combines TRBV7-9 with TRBJ2-1, with 8 nucleotides matching TRBD1. Germline V CDR1 and CDR2: SEHNR, FQNEAQ (reference sequence). After removal of 11 bases from V and 6 bases from J, the junction contained 6 bases not matched to a gene. This CDR3 comprises 12 residues. The CDR3 DNA follows: TGTGCCTGTTCACAGGGGGGCAATGAGCAGTTCTTC. Translation: CACSQGGNEQFF.

This chain uses TRBV7-9 with TRBJ1-5, with no clear D. Trimming pared 5 bases from V and 0 bases from J, leaving 11 bases between. CDR3 length: 15 amino acids. Germline lookup yields CDR1 SEHNR and CDR2 FQNEAQ (reference sequence). CDR3 nucleotides: TGTGCCAGCAGCGCGTTGGGGTCTAGCAATCAGCCCCAGCATTTT. Translating gives CASSALGSSNQPQHF.

The genes are TRBV28 and TRBJ1-2; TRBD1 matches at 7 bases. Trimming cost V 6 bases and J 2 bases; bases outside gene matches: 18. The CDR3 length is 18 residues. Germline V gene lookup returns CDR1 MDHEN and CDR2 SYDVKM. Here the CDR3 DNA reads TGTGCCAGCAGCTTCCGGGGTAGGGGGCCCTACTTCAACTATGGCTACACCTTC. This sequence encodes CASSFRGRGPYFNYGYTF.

This sequence joins TRBV13 and TRBJ2-5; D is unclear. Germline V gene sequence: CDR1 PRHDT, CDR2 FYEKMQ (reference sequence). With 1 base removed from V and 4 bases from J, the gap between germline ends came to 7 bases. The CDR3 covers 13 residues. Here the CDR3 DNA reads TGTGCCAGCAGCTTAGAGGTTGGAGAGACCCAGTACTTC. Translated: CASSLEVGETQYF.

The chain carries TRBV11-2 and TRBJ2-5; the D gene is possibly TRBD2 (5 bases). Germline V lookup: CDR1 SGHAT, CDR2 FQNNGV. V was clipped by 0 bases and J by 5 bases, with 13 bases between them. The CDR3 contains 15 residues. For the CDR3, the DNA is TGTGCCAGCAGCTTAGATCCGGGGTCGGGGGAGACCCAGTACTTC. Translating it yields CASSLDPGSGETQYF.

This clonotype was counted a few times. The V call is TRBV7-2, the J call TRBJ2-1, with 12 bases matching TRBD1. V dropped 1 base and J dropped 7; count of bases not matched to a gene: 5. Germline CDR1 is SGHTA and CDR2 is FQGNSA. The CDR3 runs 16 residues. The CDR3 here is CASSLGGDRGRNEQFF. CDR3 bases: TGTGCCAGCAGCTTAGGTGGGGACAGGGGGCGGAATGAGCAGTTCTTC.

The rearrangement uses TRBV5-6 and TRBJ2-1; D may be TRBD2 (6 bases). CDR3 length equals 14 residues. Germline V gives CDR1 SGHDT, CDR2 YYEEEE. The V end was cut by 2 bases, the J end by 3 bases, with 9 bases between. CDR3: CASSFGTYYNEQFF. The CDR3 nucleotides are TGTGCCAGCAGCTTCGGGACTTACTACAATGAGCAGTTCTTC.

The rearrangement uses TRBV4-2 and TRBJ2-7, with D perhaps TRBD1 (6 bases). The germline V gene encodes CDR1 LGHNA and CDR2 YNFKEQ. V was trimmed by 0 bases and J by 4 bases, leaving 22 bases between them. This CDR3 region has 18 residues. The CDR3 coding sequence is TGTGCCAGCAGCCAAGAAGGAAAGGGCTTGAACAGGGTATACGAGCAGTACTTC. Its protein is CASSQEGKGLNRVYEQYF.

This clonotype was counted only a few times. The rearrangement uses TRBV5-1 and TRBJ2-5; TRBD2 might be the D (5 bases). This CDR3 region has 15 residues. Per the germline V gene, CDR1 is SGHRS and CDR2 is YFSETQ. V was cut by 0 bases and J by 7 bases, with 16 bases left in between. The CDR3, as DNA: TGCGCCAGCAGCTTGGTGGGCCCAGCGGAAGGGACCCAGTACTTC. Translation: CASSLVGPAEGTQYF.

The rearrangement joins TRBV25-1 to TRBJ2-2, with D maybe TRBD1 (6 bases). The CDR3 consists of 15 residues. V lost 0 bases to trimming and J lost 4 bases, with 9 bases between them. CDR1 and CDR2 from the germline V gene are MGHDK and SYGVNS. CDR3 protein: CASSEYDRPTGELFF. CDR3 bases: TGTGCCAGCAGTGAATATGACAGGCCCACCGGGGAGCTGTTTTTT.

The chain employs TRBV24-1 and TRBJ2-1; TRBD1 matches 7 bases. Unmatched junction bases numbered 7, after V lost 7 bases and J lost 8 bases. The CDR3 runs 13 residues. Germline values: CDR1 KGHDR, CDR2 SFDVKD. In DNA, the CDR3 is TGTGCCACCAGATCAGGGGGTAATGATGAGCAGTTCTTC. Protein sequence: CATRSGGNDEQFF.

The chain combines TRBV7-2 with TRBJ2-7; D is unclear. Germline-derived CDR1 and CDR2 are SGHTA and FQGNSA. V was trimmed by 1 base and J by 4 bases, leaving 14 bases between them. This CDR3 is 15 amino acids long. CDR3 region: CASSLVRNQDYEQYF. DNA for the CDR3: TGTGCCAGCAGCTTAGTTAGGAACCAGGATTACGAGCAGTACTTC.

The chain recombines TRBV6-5 with TRBJ2-2; D call uncertain. V dropped 7 bases and J dropped 0 bases, with 3 bases sitting between them. Germline lookup yields CDR1 MNHEY and CDR2 SVGAGI. The CDR3 loop spans 12 amino acids. CDR3: CASTTNTGELFF. The CDR3 coding sequence is TGTGCCAGCACGACGAACACCGGGGAGCTGTTTTTT.

The rearrangement joins TRBV6-1 to TRBJ2-1; tentatively, D is TRBD1 (6 bases). The ends were cut back, 7 bases at V and 6 bases at J, with 19 bases in the middle. CDR3 length: 15 residues. Germline CDR1 reads MNHNS; CDR2 reads SASEGT. CDR3 in amino acids: CASTGKDSRGNEQFF. CDR3 nucleotide sequence: TGTGCCAGCACCGGAAAGGACAGCAGGGGCAATGAGCAGTTCTTC.

This clonotype turned up a few times. The chain uses TRBV20-1 and TRBJ2-5; D perhaps matches TRBD1 (6 bases). Trimming left V 2 bases short and J 5 bases short, with 6 bases between. The CDR3 has 11 amino acids. Germline V gene lookup returns CDR1 DFQATT and CDR2 SNEGSKA (reference sequence). CDR3 region: CSARRGETQYF. CDR3 bases: TGCAGTGCTAGAAGGGGGGAGACCCAGTACTTC.